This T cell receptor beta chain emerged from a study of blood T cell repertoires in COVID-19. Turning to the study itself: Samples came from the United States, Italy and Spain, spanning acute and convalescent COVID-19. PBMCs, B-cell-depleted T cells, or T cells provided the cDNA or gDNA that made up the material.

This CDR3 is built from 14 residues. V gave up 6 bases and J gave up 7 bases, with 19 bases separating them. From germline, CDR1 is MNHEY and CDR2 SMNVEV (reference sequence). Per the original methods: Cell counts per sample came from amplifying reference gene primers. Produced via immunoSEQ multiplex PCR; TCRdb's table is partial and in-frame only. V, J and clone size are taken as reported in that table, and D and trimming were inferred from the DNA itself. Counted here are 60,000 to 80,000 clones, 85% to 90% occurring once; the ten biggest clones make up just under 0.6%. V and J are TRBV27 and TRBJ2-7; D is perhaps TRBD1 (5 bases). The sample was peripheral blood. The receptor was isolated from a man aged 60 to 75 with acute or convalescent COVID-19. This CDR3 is CASSPHQGPGEQYF. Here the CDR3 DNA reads TGTGCCAGCAGCCCGCACCAGGGCCCCGGTGAGCAGTACTTC.